This T cell receptor beta chain was sequenced during a study of shared clonotypes between healthy human individuals. CDR1 and CDR2 (germline): MDHEN, SYDVKM. The CDR3 consists of 16 residues. Deletions cut 5 bases from V and 7 bases from J, with 18 bases between. This clone was observed once. Using immunoSEQ multiplex PCR, the repertoire was profiled, and TCRdb retains in-frame clones only, with some absent. The table shows approximately 2.5 million clones, with 90% to 95% occurring only once. The sample taken for sequencing was naive CD4+ T cells from PBMCs. The subset: CD45RA+ positively selected. The sequence derives from a man aged 18 to 29 in good health. Some clones in this sample may be carry-over from other donors' samples. The rearrangement joins TRBV28 to TRBJ1-6, with D possibly TRBD1 on 5 matching bases. CDR3 sequence reads: CASSRPGTARNSPLHF. DNA of the CDR3: TGTGCCAGCAGTCGCCCCGGGACGGCGAGGAATTCACCCCTCCACTTT.